This TCR beta chain appears in the sequencing data of a study of CD8 T cells in Susac syndrome. CDR3 length equals 14 residues. V lost 1 base and J 3 bases, leaving 4 bases between the germline ends. Germline V gene data show CDR1 as LGHDT and CDR2 as YNNKEL (reference sequence). An amount of RNA that ranged from roughly 0.45 to 1 ug was reverse transcribed with random hexamers. TCRdb recomputed calls from the immunoSEQ multiplex PCR reads with MiXCR, one row per CDR3 protein. The sample lists 110,000 to 150,000 distinct CDR3 sequences, approximately 94% seen once, with 0.075% to 0.09% in the top ten.

This chain joins TRBV3-1 and TRBJ2-6; D gene uncertain. The origin of this receptor is a human donor with Susac syndrome. Material for sequencing was CD4+ T cells from PBMCs. This chain's CDR3 is CASSQVGGANVLTF. The CDR3 DNA is TGTGCCAGCAGCCAAGTTGGTGGGGCCAACGTCCTGACTTTC.